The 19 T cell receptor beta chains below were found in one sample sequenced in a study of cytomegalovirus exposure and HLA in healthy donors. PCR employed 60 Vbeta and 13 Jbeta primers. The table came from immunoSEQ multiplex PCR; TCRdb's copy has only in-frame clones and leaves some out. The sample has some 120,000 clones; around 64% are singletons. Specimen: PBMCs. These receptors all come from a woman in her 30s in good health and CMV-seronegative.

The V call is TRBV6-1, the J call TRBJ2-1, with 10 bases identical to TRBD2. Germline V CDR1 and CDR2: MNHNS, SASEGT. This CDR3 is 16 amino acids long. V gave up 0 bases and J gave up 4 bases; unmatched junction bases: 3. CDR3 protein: CASSEASSGSYNEQFF. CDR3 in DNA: TGTGCCAGCAGTGAAGCATCTAGCGGGAGTTACAATGAGCAGTTCTTC.

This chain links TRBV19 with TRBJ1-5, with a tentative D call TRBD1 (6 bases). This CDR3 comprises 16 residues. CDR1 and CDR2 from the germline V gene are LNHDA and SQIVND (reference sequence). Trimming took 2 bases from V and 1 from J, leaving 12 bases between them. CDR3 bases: TGTGCCAGTAGTATACGGGCAGGGGAAAGCAATCAGCCCCAGCATTTT. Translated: CASSIRAGESNQPQHF.

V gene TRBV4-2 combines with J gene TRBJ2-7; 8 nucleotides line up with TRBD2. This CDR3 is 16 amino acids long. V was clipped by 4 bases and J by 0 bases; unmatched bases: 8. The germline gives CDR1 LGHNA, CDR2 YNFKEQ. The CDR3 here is CASSPSLSGSSYEQYF. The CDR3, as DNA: TGTGCCAGCAGCCCCTCCCTAAGCGGGAGCTCCTACGAGCAGTACTTC.

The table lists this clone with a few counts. This CDR3 is CASSSGQGYQPQHF. CDR3 in DNA: TGTGCCAGCAGTTCGGGACAGGGTTATCAGCCCCAGCATTTT. The chain carries TRBV28 and TRBJ1-5, with 9 bases that match TRBD1. This CDR3 contains 14 residues. J was trimmed by 5 bases and V by 4 bases; bases with no gene match: 3. CDR1 and CDR2 (germline): MDHEN, SYDVKM. Filled out from reference TRBV28 and TRBJ1-5, the complete variable domain reads DVKVTQSSRYLVKRTGEKVFLECVQDMDHENMFWYRQDPGLGLRLIYFSYDVKMKEKGDIPEGYSVSREKKERFSLILESASTNQTSMYLCASSSGQGYQPQHFGDGTRLSIL.

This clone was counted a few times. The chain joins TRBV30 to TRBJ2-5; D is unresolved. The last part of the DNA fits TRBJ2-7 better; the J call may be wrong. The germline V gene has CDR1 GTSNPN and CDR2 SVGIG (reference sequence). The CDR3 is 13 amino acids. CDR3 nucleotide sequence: TGTGCCTGGATAGGCCGGGTAAACTACGAGCAGTACTTC. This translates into CAWIGRVNYEQYF.

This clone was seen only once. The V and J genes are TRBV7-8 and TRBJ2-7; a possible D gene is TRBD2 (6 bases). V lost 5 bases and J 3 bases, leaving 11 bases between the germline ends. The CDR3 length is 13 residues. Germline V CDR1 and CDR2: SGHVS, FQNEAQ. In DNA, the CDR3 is TGTGCCAGCAGCCAACGGGACTTCTACGAGCAGTACTTC. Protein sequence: CASSQRDFYEQYF.

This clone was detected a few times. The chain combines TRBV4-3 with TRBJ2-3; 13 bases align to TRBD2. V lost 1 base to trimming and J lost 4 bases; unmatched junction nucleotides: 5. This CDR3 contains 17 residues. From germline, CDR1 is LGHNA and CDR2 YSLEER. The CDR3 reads CASSQVGLAGVADTQYF. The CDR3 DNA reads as TGCGCCAGCAGCCAAGTAGGACTAGCGGGAGTCGCAGATACGCAGTATTTT.

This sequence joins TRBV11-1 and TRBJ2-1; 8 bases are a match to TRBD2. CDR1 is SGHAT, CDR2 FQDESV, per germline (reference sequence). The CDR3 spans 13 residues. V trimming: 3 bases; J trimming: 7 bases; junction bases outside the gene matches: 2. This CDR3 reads CASSFGLANEQFF. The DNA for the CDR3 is TGTGCCAGCAGCTTTGGACTAGCTAATGAGCAGTTCTTC.

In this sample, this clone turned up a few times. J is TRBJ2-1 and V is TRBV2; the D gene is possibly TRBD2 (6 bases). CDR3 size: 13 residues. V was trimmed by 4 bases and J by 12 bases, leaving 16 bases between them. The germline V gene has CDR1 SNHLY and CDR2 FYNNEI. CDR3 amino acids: CASSGDSMRGQFF. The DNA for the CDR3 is TGTGCCAGCAGTGGGGACTCAATGAGGGGGCAGTTCTTC.

The CDR3 loop reads CASSPSKNTEAFF. CDR3 DNA sequence: TGTGCCAGCAGTCCATCCAAGAACACTGAAGCTTTCTTT. The chain employs TRBV28 and TRBJ1-1; D gene uncertain. Germline CDR1 reads MDHEN; CDR2 reads SYDVKM. CDR3 length equals 13 residues. Trimming pared 5 bases from V and 1 base from J, leaving 8 bases between.

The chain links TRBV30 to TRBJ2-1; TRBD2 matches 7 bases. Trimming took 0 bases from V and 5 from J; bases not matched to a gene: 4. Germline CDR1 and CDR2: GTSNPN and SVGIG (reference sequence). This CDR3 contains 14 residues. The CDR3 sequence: CAWSVPAGHNEQFF. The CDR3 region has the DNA TGTGCCTGGAGTGTACCAGCGGGACACAATGAGCAGTTCTTC.

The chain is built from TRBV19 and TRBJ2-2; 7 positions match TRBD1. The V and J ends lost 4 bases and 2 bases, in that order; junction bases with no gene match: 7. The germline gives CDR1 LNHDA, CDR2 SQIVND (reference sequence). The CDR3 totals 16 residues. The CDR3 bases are TGTGCCAGTAGTAGCATGGGACAGCCAAACACCGGGGAGCTGTTTTTT. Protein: CASSSMGQPNTGELFF.

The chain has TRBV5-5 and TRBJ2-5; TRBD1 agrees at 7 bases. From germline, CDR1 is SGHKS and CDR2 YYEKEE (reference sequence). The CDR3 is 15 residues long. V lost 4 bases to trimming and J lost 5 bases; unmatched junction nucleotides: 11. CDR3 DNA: TGTGCCAGCAGCGAAAACCCCACAGGGGTGGAGACCCAGTACTTC. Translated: CASSENPTGVETQYF.

The CDR3 bases are TGTGCCAGCAGCGGACTAGCGGGAGTATTCTTC. It is translated as CASSGLAGVFF. This sequence joins TRBV9 and TRBJ2-1; TRBD2 aligns across 12 bases. The germline V gene encodes CDR1 SGDLS and CDR2 YYNGEE. The trim removed 3 bases at V and 16 bases at J, leaving 2 bases unmatched. The length of the CDR3 is 11 residues.

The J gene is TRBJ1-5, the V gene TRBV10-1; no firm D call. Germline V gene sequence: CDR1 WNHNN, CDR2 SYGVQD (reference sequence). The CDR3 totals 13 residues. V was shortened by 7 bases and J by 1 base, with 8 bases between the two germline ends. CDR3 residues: CASTPLSNQPQHF. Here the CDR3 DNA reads TGCGCCAGCACCCCTCTGAGCAATCAGCCCCAGCATTTT.

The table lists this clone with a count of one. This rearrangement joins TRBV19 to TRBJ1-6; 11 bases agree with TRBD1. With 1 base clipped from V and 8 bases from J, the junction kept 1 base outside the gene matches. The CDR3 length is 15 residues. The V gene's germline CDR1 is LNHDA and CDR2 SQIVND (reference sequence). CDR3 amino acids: CASSIVGQGDSPLHF. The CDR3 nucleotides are TGTGCCAGTAGTATAGTGGGACAGGGGGATTCACCCCTCCACTTT.

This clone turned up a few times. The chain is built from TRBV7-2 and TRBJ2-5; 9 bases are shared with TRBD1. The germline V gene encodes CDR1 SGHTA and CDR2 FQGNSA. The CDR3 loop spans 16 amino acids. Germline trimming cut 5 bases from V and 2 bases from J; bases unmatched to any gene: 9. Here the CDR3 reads CASSARTGTGQETQYF. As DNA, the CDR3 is TGTGCCAGCAGCGCGAGGACCGGGACAGGGCAAGAGACCCAGTACTTC.

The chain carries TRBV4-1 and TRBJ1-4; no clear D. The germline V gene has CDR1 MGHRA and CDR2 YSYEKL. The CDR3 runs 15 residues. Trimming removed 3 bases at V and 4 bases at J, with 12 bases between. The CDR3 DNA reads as TGCGCCAGCAGCCACCGGGAAGACTATAATGAAAAACTGTTTTTT. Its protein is CASSHREDYNEKLFF.

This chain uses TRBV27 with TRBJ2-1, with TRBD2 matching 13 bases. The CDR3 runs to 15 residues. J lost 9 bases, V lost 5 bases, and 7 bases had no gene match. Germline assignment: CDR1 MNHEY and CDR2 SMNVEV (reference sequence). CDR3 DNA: TGTGCCAGCAGTACACTAGCGGGAGGGTATGGTGAGCAGTTCTTC. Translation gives CASSTLAGGYGEQFF.